Following are 9 T cell receptor beta chains from one sample sequenced in a study of T cell responses to AZD1222 COVID-19 vaccine. The repertoire was sequenced with immunoSEQ multiplex PCR; TCRdb's copy has only in-frame clones and lacks some. Of 85,000 to 90,000 clones listed, about nine tenths are singletons. This specimen consisted of peripheral blood, obtained 28 days after the second AZD1222 dose. Source of these receptors: an adult who received the AZD1222 COVID-19 vaccine.

The chain joins TRBV6-5 to TRBJ1-6, with TRBD1 identical over 8 bases. The CDR3 consists of 15 residues. In germline, CDR1 is MNHEY, CDR2 SVGAGI. V shed 4 bases, J shed 5 bases, and the junction held 4 bases outside the gene matches. The CDR3 nucleotides read TGTGCCAGCAGTTTCCCGACAGGGGATAATTCACCCCTCCACTTT. Translation: CASSFPTGDNSPLHF.

The chain employs TRBV19 and TRBJ2-7; tentatively, D is TRBD2 (6 bases). In germline, CDR1 is LNHDA, CDR2 SQIVND (reference sequence). V was cut by 3 bases and J by 2 bases, with 14 bases left in between. The CDR3 loop spans 15 amino acids. The CDR3 sequence: CASSIVAGPTYEQYF. CDR3 nucleotide sequence: TGTGCCAGTAGTATTGTTGCGGGGCCAACCTACGAGCAGTACTTC.

The V and J genes are TRBV4-2 and TRBJ1-2, with D maybe TRBD1 (5 bases). The CDR3 is 14 residues long. Germline V gene sequence: CDR1 LGHNA, CDR2 YNFKEQ. The V end lost 4 bases, the J end lost 2 bases, and 11 bases lay between the germline ends. This chain's CDR3 is CASSPPGPNYGYTF. The CDR3, as DNA: TGTGCCAGCAGCCCACCGGGACCCAACTATGGCTACACCTTC.

The V gene is TRBV27, the J gene TRBJ1-1; 8 nucleotides align to TRBD1. V lost 5 bases and J lost 4; bases outside the gene matches: 3. This CDR3 is built from 13 residues. Germline V gene data show CDR1 as MNHEY and CDR2 as SMNVEV (reference sequence). CDR3 loop: CASSITGGTEAFF. CDR3 in DNA: TGTGCCAGCAGTATAACAGGGGGCACTGAAGCTTTCTTT.

The CDR3 is CSASFSAPSYNEQFF. The CDR3 region has the DNA TGCAGTGCTAGTTTTTCAGCGCCCTCCTACAATGAGCAGTTCTTC. V usage is TRBV20-1 and J usage is TRBJ2-1; D is ambiguous. Between the trimmed V and J ends, which lost 3 bases and 0 bases, there was a span of 12 bases. Germline assignment: CDR1 DFQATT and CDR2 SNEGSKA (reference sequence). This CDR3 has 15 amino acids.

The rearrangement links TRBV7-8 to TRBJ1-5, with 10 bases fitting TRBD1. The CDR3 extends over 15 amino acids. Trimming cost V 5 bases and J 7 bases; bases outside gene matches: 8. Germline V gene sequence: CDR1 SGHVS, CDR2 FQNEAQ. The CDR3 is CASSPPGTGVQPQHF. In DNA, the CDR3 is TGTGCCAGCAGCCCCCCCGGGACAGGGGTCCAGCCCCAGCATTTT.

The gene calls are TRBV4-3 and TRBJ1-1; D might be TRBD1 (5 bases). The CDR3 has 14 residues. Trimming took off 0 bases at V and 9 bases at J, with 14 bases between the two ends. CDR1 and CDR2 (germline): LGHNA, YSLEER. CDR3 sequence (DNA): TGCGCCAGCAGCCAAGATGAGGGACGGCAGAAAGCTTTCTTT. This translates into CASSQDEGRQKAFF.

The CDR3 sequence: CASSPDRGPTYEQYF. The CDR3, as DNA: TGTGCCAGCAGTCCCGACAGGGGGCCTACCTACGAGCAGTACTTC. The chain joins TRBV6-5 to TRBJ2-7; TRBD1 aligns across 10 bases. The germline CDR1 and CDR2 sequences are MNHEY and SVGAGI. The CDR3 runs to 15 residues. The J segment lost 2 bases and the V segment lost 5 bases, leaving 6 bases of the junction unmatched.

The chain combines TRBV29-1 with TRBJ2-3; D remains ambiguous. The V gene lost 2 bases and the J gene lost 3 bases, with 3 bases spanning the gap. CDR1 is SQVTM, CDR2 ANQGSEA, per germline. CDR3 length equals 11 residues. The CDR3 loop is CSVERTDTQYF. For the CDR3, the DNA is TGCAGCGTTGAACGAACAGATACGCAGTATTTT.